The 29 T cell receptor beta chains in this list originate from one sample, sequenced in a study of cytomegalovirus exposure and HLA in healthy donors. Repertoires were generated with immunoSEQ multiplex PCR, while TCRdb's copy carries only in-frame clones and drops some. The sample lists some 120,000 clones; over 85% were seen once. Source material: PBMCs. These receptors all come from a young man in good health and CMV-seronegative.

The chain uses TRBV29-1 and TRBJ2-3; 9 positions agree with TRBD1. Germline assignment: CDR1 SQVTM and CDR2 ANQGSEA. The V segment lost 2 bases and the J segment 3 bases; nucleotides outside the gene matches: 6. The CDR3 has 15 amino acids. The CDR3 loop is CSVEYRGLMTDTQYF. DNA for the CDR3: TGCAGCGTTGAATACAGGGGGCTTATGACAGATACGCAGTATTTT.

This chain uses TRBV27 with TRBJ1-5; 8 positions match TRBD1. Losses at the gene ends were 9 bases for V and 2 bases for J; bases not matched to a gene: 6. The CDR3 consists of 14 residues. Looked up from germline, CDR1 is MNHEY and CDR2 is SMNVEV (reference sequence). CDR3 loop: CARTPGQGNQPQHF. DNA for the CDR3: TGTGCCAGAACCCCGGGACAGGGCAATCAGCCCCAGCATTTT.

This chain uses TRBV25-1 with TRBJ2-1, with 9 bases matching TRBD2. This CDR3 comprises 16 residues. The trim removed 6 bases at V and 2 bases at J, leaving 8 bases unmatched. CDR1 is MGHDK and CDR2 is SYGVNS in the germline V gene. CDR3 residues: CASRGISGGTYNEQFF. As DNA, the CDR3 is TGTGCCAGCAGAGGAATTAGCGGGGGTACCTACAATGAGCAGTTCTTC.

The chain is built from TRBV5-1 and TRBJ1-1, with D perhaps TRBD1 (5 bases). Trimming removed 7 bases at V and 1 base at J, with 11 bases between. Germline V gives CDR1 SGHRS, CDR2 YFSETQ. The CDR3 length is 13 residues. The CDR3 sequence is CASSQQENTEAFF. The CDR3 nucleotides read TGCGCCAGCTCCCAACAGGAGAACACTGAAGCTTTCTTT.

The chain has TRBV29-1 and TRBJ1-3, with a tentative D call TRBD1 (5 bases). V dropped 3 bases and J dropped 4 bases, with 13 bases sitting between them. The CDR3 runs 14 residues. From germline, CDR1 is SQVTM and CDR2 ANQGSEA. The CDR3 is CSVDGQQKGNTIYF. The CDR3 DNA sequence: TGCAGCGTTGACGGACAACAGAAGGGAAACACCATATATTTT.

This rearrangement joins TRBV11-2 to TRBJ2-3, with TRBD1 matching 10 bases. The CDR3 runs to 15 residues. CDR1 SGHAT and CDR2 FQNNGV come from the germline V gene. J lost 4 bases, V lost 5 bases, and 6 bases had no gene match. CDR3 residues: CASSRRQGAADTQYF. The CDR3 bases are TGTGCCAGCAGCCGCCGACAGGGGGCGGCAGATACGCAGTATTTT.

This chain joins TRBV2 and TRBJ1-1, with TRBD1 as a possible D gene (6 bases). This CDR3 has 16 residues. Germline CDR1 reads SNHLY; CDR2 reads FYNNEI. V was shortened by 6 bases and J by 0 bases, with 17 bases between the two germline ends. For the CDR3, the DNA is TGTGCCAGCAGCGATCTTGGACAGCCATTGAACACTGAAGCTTTCTTT. Amino acid sequence: CASSDLGQPLNTEAFF.

For this clone: The same CDR3 arises from other DNA sequences in this sample as well. The genes are TRBV5-1 and TRBJ2-5, with TRBD2 matching 8 bases. Germline CDR1 is SGHRS and CDR2 is YFSETQ. V lost 4 bases to trimming and J lost 4 bases; unmatched junction nucleotides: 3. CDR3 length: 13 residues. The CDR3 is CASSPGGGETQYF. The CDR3 DNA follows: TGCGCCAGCAGCCCCGGGGGGGGAGAGACCCAGTACTTC.

This sequence joins TRBV19 and TRBJ2-7; D perhaps matches TRBD1 (6 bases). The CDR3 consists of 14 residues. V dropped 6 bases and J dropped 5 bases, with 17 bases sitting between them. CDR1 is LNHDA and CDR2 is SQIVND in the germline V gene (reference sequence). CDR3 sequence: CASSRDIQNHEQYF. The CDR3 DNA reads as TGTGCCAGTAGCAGGGACATCCAGAACCACGAGCAGTACTTC.

The chain joins TRBV11-2 to TRBJ1-1; possibly TRBD1 for D (5 bases). Deletions cut 5 bases from V and 0 bases from J, with 19 bases between. The CDR3 contains 17 residues. Per germline, CDR1 SGHAT and CDR2 FQNNGV. This CDR3 reads CASSIIPSRTLNTEAFF. For the CDR3, the DNA is TGTGCCAGCAGCATTATACCGTCGCGGACACTGAACACTGAAGCTTTCTTT.

This chain joins TRBV7-8 and TRBJ2-7, with 7 bases matching TRBD2. CDR3 length: 15 amino acids. Germline V gene sequence: CDR1 SGHVS, CDR2 FQNEAQ. V trimming: 2 bases; J trimming: 7 bases; junction bases outside the gene matches: 11. The CDR3: CASSLHGTNGGEQYF. DNA for the CDR3: TGTGCCAGCAGCTTACACGGGACTAACGGGGGGGAGCAGTACTTC.

The rearrangement links TRBV27 to TRBJ2-1; D is undetermined. The CDR3 consists of 13 residues. Germline V gives CDR1 MNHEY, CDR2 SMNVEV (reference sequence). V was cut by 7 bases and J by 6 bases, with 13 bases left in between. For the CDR3, the DNA is TGTGCCAGCACCTCGGTCGGCGGCAATGAGCAGTTCTTC. It translates to CASTSVGGNEQFF.

The V and J genes are TRBV5-1 and TRBJ2-3; D is perhaps TRBD1 or TRBD2 (6 bases each). This CDR3 has 13 residues. Germline V gives CDR1 SGHRS, CDR2 YFSETQ. V lost 4 bases to trimming and J lost 5 bases, with 11 bases between them. In nucleotides, the CDR3 is TGCGCCAGCAGCATGGGGGGCGTAGATACGCAGTATTTT. It yields the protein CASSMGGVDTQYF. Complete variable domain (other parts from reference TRBV5-1 and TRBJ2-3): KAGVTQTPRYLIKTRGQQVTLSCSPISGHRSVSWYQQTPGQGLQFLFEYFSETQRNKGNFPGRFSGRQFSNSRSEMNVSTLELGDSALYLCASSMGGVDTQYFGPGTRLTVL.

J is TRBJ1-6 and V is TRBV5-5, with 7 bases identical to TRBD1. V shed 3 bases and J 4 bases; nucleotides not matched to a gene: 4. Per the germline V gene, CDR1 is SGHKS and CDR2 is YYEKEE (reference sequence). The CDR3 has 15 amino acids. CDR3 amino acids: CASSSPGQYNSPLHF. CDR3 DNA sequence: TGTGCCAGCAGCTCGCCGGGACAGTATAATTCACCCCTCCACTTT.

The count of this clone is one. The rearrangement joins TRBV28 to TRBJ1-1; unclear D gene. Germline V gene data show CDR1 as MDHEN and CDR2 as SYDVKM. The CDR3 sequence is 14 residues long. V was clipped by 3 bases and J by 2 bases, with 10 bases between them. The CDR3 coding sequence is TGTGCCAGCAGTTTTGCGGGTCTAAACACTGAAGCTTTCTTT. This encodes CASSFAGLNTEAFF.

CDR3 region: CASISDGVGSYGYTF. In DNA, the CDR3 is TGTGCCAGCATCTCGGACGGGGTGGGGTCCTATGGCTACACCTTC. The chain links TRBV6-1 to TRBJ1-2; D uncertain. The CDR3 runs 15 residues. Deletions cut 7 bases from V and 4 bases from J, with 19 bases between. Germline lookup yields CDR1 MNHNS and CDR2 SASEGT.

This rearrangement joins TRBV19 to TRBJ2-3; the D gene is possibly TRBD1 (9 bases). The CDR3 is 17 amino acids. Trimming removed 5 bases at V and 4 bases at J, with 22 bases between. The germline V gene encodes CDR1 LNHDA and CDR2 SQIVND (reference sequence). CDR3 coding DNA: TGTGCCAGTAGTCAGCGGGGGACAGGGATTTTCGCAGATACGCAGTATTTT. Its translation: CASSQRGTGIFADTQYF.

This rearrangement joins TRBV19 to TRBJ1-4; D possibly corresponds to TRBD1 (5 bases). This CDR3 is 15 amino acids long. V was clipped by 2 bases and J by 0 bases, with 7 bases between them. Germline CDR1 is LNHDA and CDR2 is SQIVND (reference sequence). The CDR3 nucleotides read TGTGCCAGTAGTATAACGGGGGCAACTAATGAAAAACTGTTTTTT. Translation gives CASSITGATNEKLFF.

The sample holds one count of this clone. The chain links TRBV5-4 to TRBJ1-1; D is perhaps TRBD1 (6 bases). CDR3 size: 15 residues. CDR1 is SGHNT, CDR2 YYREEE, per germline (reference sequence). Trimming stripped 5 bases from V and 0 bases from J, with 14 bases between. The CDR3 spells CASSPLGQVNTEAFF. The CDR3, as DNA: TGTGCCAGCAGTCCCCTGGGACAAGTGAACACTGAAGCTTTCTTT.

The V and J genes are TRBV7-8 and TRBJ2-5, with TRBD2 matching over 13 bases. CDR1 SGHVS and CDR2 FQNEAQ come from the germline V gene. Trimming removed 5 bases from V and 1 base from J; junction bases left unmatched: 7. The CDR3 is 17 residues long. CDR3 sequence reads: CASSRLAGGHFQETQYF. The CDR3 region has the DNA TGTGCCAGCAGCAGACTAGCGGGGGGACATTTCCAAGAGACCCAGTACTTC.

V is TRBV4-3 and J is TRBJ1-3; no clear D. V lost 0 bases, J lost 1 base, and 7 bases lay in between. The CDR3 contains 15 residues. Germline lookup yields CDR1 LGHNA and CDR2 YSLEER. CDR3 in amino acids: CASSQDIRSGNTIYF. The DNA of the CDR3 is TGCGCCAGCAGCCAAGATATCCGGTCTGGAAACACCATATATTTT.

The chain is built from TRBV6-5 and TRBJ2-7; a weak D match, TRBD1 (6 bases). The V gene lost 2 bases and the J gene lost 3 bases, with 14 bases spanning the gap. Germline loops: CDR1 MNHEY, CDR2 SVGAGI. CDR3 length: 15 residues. The CDR3 region is CASSYNRDTYYEQYF. In nucleotides, the CDR3 is TGTGCCAGCAGTTACAACCGGGACACATACTACGAGCAGTACTTC.

This clone has only one observation. The V gene is TRBV18, the J gene TRBJ1-1, with D perhaps matching TRBD1 (6 bases). The CDR3 consists of 15 residues. From germline, CDR1 is KGHSH and CDR2 LQKENI. The V end was cut by 1 base, the J end by 4 bases, with 13 bases between. The chain's CDR3 is CASSPLGARITEAFF. CDR3 sequence (DNA): TGTGCCAGCTCACCACTGGGGGCGCGTATCACTGAAGCTTTCTTT. The full variable domain, in which reference TRBV18 and TRBJ1-1 provide the parts outside the CDR3, is NAGVMQNPRHLVRRRGQEARLRCSPMKGHSHVYWYRQLPEEGLKFMVYLQKENIIDESGMPKERFSAEFPKEGPSILRIQQVVRGDSAAYFCASSPLGARITEAFFGQGTRLTVV.

The rearrangement uses TRBV19 and TRBJ2-7; D might be TRBD1 (5 bases). Trimming pared 2 bases from V and 6 bases from J, leaving 17 bases between. Germline V gene data show CDR1 as LNHDA and CDR2 as SQIVND (reference sequence). CDR3 size: 15 residues. CDR3 bases: TGTGCCAGTAGTATACGGAACATAGGGGCTGGCGAGCAGTACTTC. This codes for CASSIRNIGAGEQYF. The full variable domain, completed using reference TRBV19 and TRBJ2-7, is DGGITQSPKYLFRKEGQNVTLSCEQNLNHDAMYWYRQDPGQGLRLIYYSQIVNDFQKGDIAEGYSVSREKKESFPLTVTSAQKNPTAFYLCASSIRNIGAGEQYFGPGTRLTVT.

This clone was seen a single time. The chain joins TRBV6-6 to TRBJ1-2; 7 bases fit TRBD1. CDR3 length: 15 residues. The V and J ends lost 4 bases and 0 bases, in that order; junction bases with no gene match: 5. The germline CDR1 and CDR2 sequences are MNHNY and SVGAGI (reference sequence). This CDR3 is CASSWDSRANYGYTF. For the CDR3, the DNA is TGTGCCAGCAGTTGGGACAGCCGTGCTAACTATGGCTACACCTTC.

The DNA for the CDR3 is TGTGCCAGCTCACCGCCGGAGAGGTACACTGAAGCTTTCTTT. Protein product: CASSPPERYTEAFF. The chain combines TRBV18 with TRBJ1-1; D gene ambiguous. The CDR3 contains 14 residues. Germline V gene data show CDR1 as KGHSH and CDR2 as LQKENI. Between the trimmed V and J ends, which lost 3 bases and 3 bases, there was a span of 11 bases.

The chain joins TRBV27 to TRBJ1-1; possible D gene TRBD1, 6 bases. CDR3 length: 13 residues. Germline V CDR1 and CDR2: MNHEY, SMNVEV (reference sequence). V was clipped by 0 bases and J by 11 bases, with 13 bases between them. In nucleotides, the CDR3 is TGTGCCAGCAGTTTATCGTGGGGGCAATTCGCTTTCTTT. Translating gives CASSLSWGQFAFF.

The gene calls are TRBV4-1 and TRBJ2-5; 9 bases line up with TRBD1. The germline gives CDR1 MGHRA, CDR2 YSYEKL. The V gene end was trimmed by 3 bases and the J gene end by 4 bases; junction bases not matched to a gene: 6. The CDR3 runs to 15 residues. The CDR3 protein is CASSHQQGAGETQYF. CDR3 bases: TGCGCCAGCAGCCATCAACAGGGGGCGGGAGAGACCCAGTACTTC.

The V and J genes are TRBV27 and TRBJ2-7; D uncertain. The V gene lost 4 bases and the J gene lost 1 base, with 8 bases spanning the gap. CDR3 size: 13 residues. Germline V gene data show CDR1 as MNHEY and CDR2 as SMNVEV (reference sequence). The CDR3 DNA is TGTGCCAGCAGTTCGGGTCCATCCTACGAGCAGTACTTC. Translating gives CASSSGPSYEQYF.